The rows below give T cell receptor beta chains drawn from one sample of a study of Ad26.COV2.S vaccination and SARS-CoV-2 variants. Sequencing was performed with immunoSEQ multiplex PCR; in TCRdb, only in-frame clones are kept and a portion is missing. The sample records 380,000 or so clones, roughly 89% being singletons. This specimen was peripheral blood, taken in a trial of Ad26.COV2.S vaccine versus placebo. Receptors were obtained from a person between 18 and 65 years old who received the Ad26.COV2.S COVID-19 vaccine or a placebo. CDR3s include the opening cysteine and the closing phenylalanine or tryptophan. A D gene is named only where the DNA matches it firmly. Rows give clone size only sometimes, using once, few, many, or a class for an expanded clone.

cdr3_nt cdr3_aa cdr3_length j_call clone_size d_call v_call
TGTGCCAGCAGCAGGGTGCCCTATAATTCACCCCTCCACTTT CASSRVPYNSPLHF 14 TRBJ1-6 NA NA TRBV6-6
TGTGCCAGTACACTTACCAGGGCGGTCGGCACTGAAGCTTTCTTT CASTLTRAVGTEAFF 15 TRBJ1-1 NA NA TRBV19
TGTGCCAGCAGTGAAATTGGATCCTACAATGAGCAGTTCTTC CASSEIGSYNEQFF 14 TRBJ2-1 NA NA TRBV2
TGTGCCAGCAGGGACAGGATTAAGACGAACACCGGGGAGCTGTTTTTT CASRDRIKTNTGELFF 16 TRBJ2-2 few TRBD1 TRBV2
TGTGCCAGCAGTTCCCCCAGGGAGGGTAACGAGCAGTACTTC CASSSPREGNEQYF 14 TRBJ2-7 NA TRBD2 TRBV28
TGTGCCAGTGCCTTTGGGACAGCGACAGGAGGCGAGCAGTACTTC CASAFGTATGGEQYF 15 TRBJ2-7 NA TRBD1 TRBV19
TGCGCCAGCAGCCAACAGGGTTTAACCTCTGGGGCCAACGTCCTGACTTTC CASSQQGLTSGANVLTF 17 TRBJ2-6 NA NA TRBV4-1
TGCAGCGTTGTAGGACAGAGCGGCTATGGCTACACCTTC CSVVGQSGYGYTF 13 TRBJ1-2 NA NA TRBV29-1
TGTGCCAGCAGCATCACGGGGACGGATGAAAAACTGTTTTTT CASSITGTDEKLFF 14 TRBJ1-4 NA NA TRBV7-9
TGTGCCAGCAGTCTGTCACTTCTTTCAGATACGCAGTATTTT CASSLSLLSDTQYF 14 TRBJ2-3 once NA TRBV6-5
TGTGCCAGTACCGCGACAGGGGTCACAGATACGCAGTATTTT CASTATGVTDTQYF 14 TRBJ2-3 NA TRBD1 TRBV19
TGTGCCAGCAGTTACTCCCAGGCCACCGGGGAGCTGTTTTTT CASSYSQATGELFF 14 TRBJ2-2 NA NA TRBV6-6
TGTGCCAGCAGCCCTGGACAGAATTATCAGCCCCAGCATTTT CASSPGQNYQPQHF 14 TRBJ1-5 NA NA TRBV28
TGTGCCAGCAGCCTCCGTAGCTCTAACTATGGCTACACCTTC CASSLRSSNYGYTF 14 TRBJ1-2 once NA TRBV5-8
TGTGCCAGCAGCTTCTTAGACATCGAGCAGTTCTTC CASSFLDIEQFF 12 TRBJ2-1 NA NA TRBV7-9
TGCGCCAGCAGCCATGCCGGGACCGCTTCCTACAATGAGCAGTTCTTC CASSHAGTASYNEQFF 16 TRBJ2-1 NA NA TRBV4-1